What follows is one TCR beta chain and its context. The antigen it binds to is not known. No base quality values were provided; no much bigger clone lies one nucleotide off. The entry originates in a study of CD8 T cells in Susac syndrome (dated by TCRdb to between 2017 and 2020). Study-wide context: Whether CD8+ T cell activation and differentiation in Susac syndrome was antigen driven was tested using repertoire sequencing. Here is what the overall study found, with its caveats: The study acknowledged that relatively few individuals were included in the TCR sequencing and HLA analysis.

RNA was extracted using the RNeasy kit, and about 0.5 to 1 microgram was reverse transcribed with random hexamers. The immunoSEQ multiplex PCR assay, covering 54 Vbeta and 13 Jbeta segments, was used to amplify TCR beta CDR3 regions. PCR amplification bias was corrected by using a synthetic template baseline for primer optimization and computational correction. In the paper's pipeline: Reads were annotated to V, D and J genes according to IMGT and were analyzed with immunoSEQ Analyzer, with only productive sequences retained. To calculate clonality, Shannon entropy was normalized by log2 of the number of productive unique sequences and then subtracted from one. Public and private clones were assessed among the 100 most prevalent clones of each patient and control. Clones were defined as Susac-specific if absent from the healthy and MS cohorts, from more than 900 published viral clones and from other ImmuneACCESS disease sequences. TCRdb trimmed public reads at Q25 via fastp, called clones via MiXCR and kept in-frame beta chains. Identical CDR3 protein sequences are pooled into one entry, listed with their most common genes and DNA. It is TCRdb's table, rather than the study itself, that gives the V and J calls and clone size. Here the sample has about 150,000 distinct CDR3 sequences; around 93% occur a single time. Jointly, the top ten make up 0.09% to 0.095% of the sample.

Peripheral blood CD8+ and CD4+ T cells from healthy donors, Susac syndrome patients and multiple sclerosis patients were profiled using high-throughput TCR beta sequencing. Multiple sclerosis controls were treatment-naive patients with stable or active relapsing-remitting disease fulfilling revised McDonald criteria. Bulk CD8+ and CD4+ T cells were purified by magnetic negative isolation, while CD8+ TEMRA cells were enriched using FACS. Blood was collected in EDTA tubes and processed within 24 hours, with PBMCs isolated through density gradient centrifugation. PBMCs intended for TCR sequencing were cryopreserved in liquid nitrogen and were subsequently thawed in a 37 degrees C water bath. The sorted or isolated CD4+, CD8+ and CD8+ TEMRA cells reached a purity of at least 90%. The CDR3 measures 14 amino acids from cysteine to phenylalanine. The sequence is cut down to CDR3 DNA, 42 bases in frame from base 1. V is reduced by 0 bases and J by 0 bases, leaving a spacing of 9 bases between them. The germline V gene (reference sequence) gives CDR1 as DFQATT and CDR2 as SNEGSKA.

The receptor was derived from a human donor with multiple sclerosis. Material: CD4+ T cells from PBMCs. The receptor chain draws on TRBV20-1 and TRBJ2-7; a confident D gene designation cannot be given. The CDR3 region: CSARDHGHSYEQYF. The DNA sequence follows: TGCAGTGCTAGAGACCACGGCCACTCCTACGAGCAGTACTTC.